The sequence of this TCR beta chain was determined in a study of control samples from healthy donors and cancer patients. Data came from immunoSEQ multiplex PCR; TCRdb stores just in-frame clones and leaves some out. The table lists about 190,000 clones, around 90% of them singletons. The germline CDR1 and CDR2 sequences are MNHEY and SVGAGI. The ends lost 7 bases at V and 3 bases at J; junction bases unmatched: 6. This CDR3 is 15 amino acids long. Material: blood. The source of this sequence is a man aged 30-40 years in good health. The chain combines TRBV6-5 with TRBJ2-4; 10 nucleotides align to TRBD1. CDR3 nucleotide sequence: TGTGCCAGCAAAATGGACAGGGGGGACAAAAACATTCAGTACTTC. As protein: CASKMDRGDKNIQYF.